The 3 T cell receptor beta chains below all came from one sample that was sequenced in a study of CD8 T cells in Susac syndrome. Random hexamers served to reverse transcribe roughly 0.5 to 1 ug RNA. TCRdb processed the immunoSEQ multiplex PCR reads anew with MiXCR; each CDR3 protein has one entry. There are roughly 330,000 distinct CDR3 sequences in the sample; 92% occur only once, and 0.065% lies in the top ten. Sequenced: CD4+ T cells from PBMCs. The source is a human donor with multiple sclerosis.

The chain couples TRBV30 to TRBJ1-2, with TRBD1 as a possible D gene (5 bases). The V end lost 5 bases, the J end lost 7 bases, and 23 bases lay between the germline ends. Germline CDR1 is GTSNPN and CDR2 is SVGIG (reference sequence). This CDR3 spans 15 amino acids. The CDR3 sequence: CAWSFRGKVGVGYTF. As DNA, the CDR3 is TGTGCCTGGTCATTTAGAGGGAAAGTGGGGGTTGGCTACACCTTC.

The chain is built from TRBV7-9 and TRBJ2-4; 7 bases line up with TRBD1. From germline, CDR1 is SEHNR and CDR2 FQNEAQ (reference sequence). V lost 4 bases to trimming and J lost 0 bases; unmatched junction nucleotides: 12. There are 18 residues in the CDR3. The CDR3 is CASSYKPRGIIAKNIQYF. The CDR3 nucleotides read TGTGCCAGCAGCTACAAACCCAGGGGGATAATAGCCAAAAACATTCAGTACTTC.

The chain combines TRBV20-1 with TRBJ2-7; TRBD1 might be the D (6 bases). The V gene lost 2 bases and the J gene lost 5 bases, with 16 bases spanning the gap. Germline CDR1 DFQATT, CDR2 SNEGSKA (reference sequence). This CDR3 contains 14 residues. The CDR3 loop is CSARSGTTGHEQYF. CDR3 nucleotides: TGCAGTGCTAGATCCGGGACAACCGGCCACGAGCAGTACTTC.